This TCR beta chain comes out of a study of CD8 T cells in ankylosing spondylitis. Points from the study as a whole: Some motif variants were previously reported in reactive arthritis synovial fluid and blood. The disease-linked clones had a CD8+ phenotype and low blood frequencies. Characteristic of ankylosing spondylitis blood, it appeared, was a TCR beta motif comprising several highly homologous variants.

This CDR3 has 17 amino acids. The germline CDR1 and CDR2 sequences are SQVTM and ANQGSEA. V was pared by 3 bases and J by 1 base, with 4 bases of the junction left unmatched. This clonotype occurred a few times. Its antigen is not identified. As the method for making TCR beta libraries, quantitative 5'-RACE with molecular barcodes was used. Each CDR3 protein is one row after TCRdb ran MiXCR on the 5' RACE reads. The repertoire has roughly 440,000 distinct CDR3 sequences, 15% to 20% of them found once; the top ten carry approximately 1%. The TCR was taken from a male donor with ankylosing spondylitis. The chain links TRBV29-1 to TRBJ2-1; 15 nucleotides align to TRBD2. The sample comprised blood, either unsorted or a sorted T cell fraction (not recorded which). CDR3 sequence reads: CSVDSGTSGRSYNEQFF. In DNA, the CDR3 is TGCAGCGTTGACTCCGGGACTAGCGGGAGGTCCTACAATGAGCAGTTCTTC.